The T cell receptor beta chain under discussion was sequenced for a study of T cell repertoires in cytomegalovirus infection. Each CDR3 protein gets one entry after TCRdb re-called the reads with MiXCR. Of about 740,000 distinct CDR3 sequences listed, less than 40% are singletons. This clonotype came up a few times. Deletions cut 8 bases from V and 0 bases from J, with 11 bases between. The CDR3 has 13 residues. Germline values: CDR1 SGHDT, CDR2 YYEEEE. The chain links TRBV5-6 to TRBJ1-1; no clear D. This TCR was recovered from a human donor in good health (CMV status not recorded). Some clones in this sample may be carry-over from other donors' samples. Sequences were obtained from PBMCs. CDR3: CASRRNMNTEAFF. The CDR3 DNA sequence: TGTGCCAGTAGGAGGAATATGAACACTGAAGCTTTCTTT. Drawing the rest from reference TRBV5-6 and TRBJ1-1, the complete variable domain is DAGVTQSPTHLIKTRGQQVTLRCSPKSGHDTVSWYQQALGQGPQFIFQYYEEEERQRGNFPDRFSGHQFPNYSSELNVNALLLGDSALYLCASRRNMNTEAFFGQGTRLTVV.